A single sample is the source of the 2 T cell receptor beta chains below, sequenced in a study of blood T cell repertoires in COVID-19. Only in-frame clones appear in the TCRdb table, and some are missing; sequencing was by immunoSEQ multiplex PCR. The sample consists of 120,000 or so clones, over 65% of them appearing once. Sequenced material: peripheral blood. The receptors were gathered from a man between 65 and 79 years old with acute or convalescent COVID-19.

J is TRBJ1-6 and V is TRBV3-1 (or the pseudogene TRBV3-2); 7 positions match TRBD1. With 4 bases clipped from V and 0 bases from J, the junction kept 9 bases outside the gene matches. CDR1 is LGHDT and CDR2 is YNNKEL in the germline V gene (reference sequence). This CDR3 is 18 amino acids long. The CDR3 region is CASSPGTARSSYNSPLHF. Written as DNA, the CDR3 is TGTGCCAGCAGCCCCGGGACAGCCAGGAGCTCCTATAATTCACCCCTCCACTTT.

The chain has TRBV28 and TRBJ2-3; 10 bases line up with TRBD2. CDR3 length: 16 residues. The V gene end was trimmed by 5 bases and the J gene end by 1 base; junction bases not matched to a gene: 6. Germline V gene sequence: CDR1 MDHEN, CDR2 SYDVKM. For the CDR3, the DNA is TGTGCCAGCAGTCCATCCGGGACTAGCGGCACAGATACGCAGTATTTT. Amino acid sequence: CASSPSGTSGTDTQYF.